Included here is one TCR beta chain sequence, with context. Reverse transcription of roughly 0.5 to 1 ug RNA was carried out with random hexamers. A multiplex approach, immunoSEQ multiplex PCR, amplified TCR beta CDR3 across 54 Vbeta and 13 Jbeta. From the immunoSEQ multiplex PCR reads, TCRdb called clonotypes with MiXCR, one entry per CDR3 protein. This sample has about 180,000 distinct CDR3 sequences, with 85% to 95% found just once. CDR1 and CDR2 from the germline V gene are MDHEN and SYDVKM. Trimming took 2 bases from V and 4 from J, leaving 7 bases between them. The CDR3 is made up of 13 amino acids. This sample is drawn from a study of CD8 T cells in Susac syndrome.

The chain joins TRBV28 to TRBJ2-3; D is uncertain. Input material: CD8+ T cells from PBMCs. The TCR originated in a human donor with multiple sclerosis. The CDR3 sequence is CASSLSAPDTQYF. Written as DNA, the CDR3 is TGTGCCAGCAGTTTAAGTGCCCCAGATACGCAGTATTTT.